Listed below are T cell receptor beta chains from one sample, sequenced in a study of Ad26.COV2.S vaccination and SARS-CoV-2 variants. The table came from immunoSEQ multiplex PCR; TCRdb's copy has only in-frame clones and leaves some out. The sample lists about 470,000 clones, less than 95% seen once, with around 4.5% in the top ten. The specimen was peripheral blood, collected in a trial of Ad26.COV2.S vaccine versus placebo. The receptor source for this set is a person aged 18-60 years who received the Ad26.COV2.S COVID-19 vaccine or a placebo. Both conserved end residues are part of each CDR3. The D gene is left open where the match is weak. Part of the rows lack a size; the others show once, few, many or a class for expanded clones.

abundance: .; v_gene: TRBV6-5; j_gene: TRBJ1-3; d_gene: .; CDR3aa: CASRSLGWENTIYF; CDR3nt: TGTGCCAGCAGGTCACTAGGGTGGGAAAACACCATATATTTT
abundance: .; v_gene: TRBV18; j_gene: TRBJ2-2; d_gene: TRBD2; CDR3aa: CASRTSADTGELFF; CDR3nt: TGTGCCAGCCGAACTAGCGCGGACACCGGGGAGCTGTTTTTT
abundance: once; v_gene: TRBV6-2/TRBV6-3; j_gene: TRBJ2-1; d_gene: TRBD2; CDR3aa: CASSYTPGLAGSYNEQFF; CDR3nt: TGTGCCAGCAGTTACACCCCTGGACTAGCGGGCTCCTACAATGAGCAGTTCTTC
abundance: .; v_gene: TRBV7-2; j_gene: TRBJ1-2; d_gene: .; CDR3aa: CASSSGRDDYGYTF; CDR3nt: TGTGCCAGCAGCTCAGGGCGGGACGACTATGGCTACACCTTC
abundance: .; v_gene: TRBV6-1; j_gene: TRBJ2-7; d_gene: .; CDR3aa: CASRGSGAYEQYF; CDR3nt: TGTGCCAGCAGAGGGTCAGGGGCCTACGAGCAGTACTTC
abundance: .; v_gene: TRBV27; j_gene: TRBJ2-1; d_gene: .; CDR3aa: CASSLSRRDNEQFF; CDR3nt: TGTGCCAGCAGTTTATCAAGGCGGGACAATGAGCAGTTCTTC
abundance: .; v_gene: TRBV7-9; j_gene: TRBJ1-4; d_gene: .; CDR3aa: CASSLEIDEKLFF; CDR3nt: TGTGCCAGCAGCTTAGAGATAGATGAAAAACTGTTTTTT
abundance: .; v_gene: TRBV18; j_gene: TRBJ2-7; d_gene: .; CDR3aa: CASSLTPRAVLTYEQYF; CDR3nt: TGTGCCAGCTCACTGACCCCTCGGGCGGTCTTAACCTACGAGCAGTACTTC
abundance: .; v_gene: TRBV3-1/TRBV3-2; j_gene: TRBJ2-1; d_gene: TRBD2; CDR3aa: CASSQRLAGAYNEQFF; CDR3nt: TGTGCCAGCAGCCAACGACTAGCGGGCGCCTACAATGAGCAGTTCTTC
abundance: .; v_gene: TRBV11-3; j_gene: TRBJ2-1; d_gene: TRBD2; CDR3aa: CASSGGTSEGEQFF; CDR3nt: TGTGCCAGCAGCGGGGGGACTAGCGAGGGTGAGCAGTTCTTC
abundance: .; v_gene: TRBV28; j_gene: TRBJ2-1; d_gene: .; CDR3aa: CASSFKYEQFF; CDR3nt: TGTGCCAGCAGTTTTAAGTATGAGCAGTTCTTC
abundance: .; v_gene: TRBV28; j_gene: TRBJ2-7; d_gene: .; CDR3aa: CASSIRRVGSSYEQYF; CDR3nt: TGTGCCAGCAGTATACGACGTGTAGGGAGCTCCTACGAGCAGTACTTC
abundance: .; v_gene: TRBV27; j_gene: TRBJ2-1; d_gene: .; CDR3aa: CASSLSVARYNEQFF; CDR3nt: TGTGCCAGCAGTTTATCGGTTGCCAGGTACAATGAGCAGTTCTTC
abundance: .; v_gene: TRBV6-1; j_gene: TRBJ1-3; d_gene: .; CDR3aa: CASSDMVGNTIYF; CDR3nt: TGTGCCAGCAGTGACATGGTTGGAAACACCATATATTTT
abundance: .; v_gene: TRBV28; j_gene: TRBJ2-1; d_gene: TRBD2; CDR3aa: CASSLVAGAYNEQFF; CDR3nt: TGTGCCAGCAGTTTAGTAGCGGGAGCCTACAATGAGCAGTTCTTC
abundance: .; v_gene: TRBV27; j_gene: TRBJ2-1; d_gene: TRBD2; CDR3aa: CASSSLAGGGNEQFF; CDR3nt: TGTGCCAGCAGTTCACTAGCGGGAGGTGGGAATGAGCAGTTCTTC
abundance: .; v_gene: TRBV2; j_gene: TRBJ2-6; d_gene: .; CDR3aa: CASTGGSGANVLTF; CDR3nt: TGTGCCAGCACAGGGGGGAGTGGGGCCAACGTCCTGACTTTC
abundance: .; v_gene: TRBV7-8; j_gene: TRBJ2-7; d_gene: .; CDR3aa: CASSLPASYEQYF; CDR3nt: TGTGCCAGCAGCTTACCTGCCTCCTACGAGCAGTACTTC
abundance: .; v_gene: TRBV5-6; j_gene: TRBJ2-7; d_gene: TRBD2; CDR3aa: CASSLGLAGGEQYF; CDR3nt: TGTGCCAGCAGCTTGGGACTAGCGGGAGGCGAGCAGTACTTC
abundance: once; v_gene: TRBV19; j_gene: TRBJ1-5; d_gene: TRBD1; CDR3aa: CASTNRQGVSQPQHF; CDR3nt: TGTGCCAGCACTAACCGACAGGGGGTTAGTCAGCCCCAGCATTTT
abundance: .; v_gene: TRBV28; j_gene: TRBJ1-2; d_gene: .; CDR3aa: CASSLIPRAGRNGYTF; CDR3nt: TGTGCCAGCAGTCTGATTCCCCGAGCAGGTAGAAATGGCTACACCTTC
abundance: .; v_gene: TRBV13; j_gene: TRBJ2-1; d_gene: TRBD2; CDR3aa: CASLKLADSYNEQFF; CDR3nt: TGTGCCAGCTTGAAACTAGCGGACTCCTACAATGAGCAGTTCTTC
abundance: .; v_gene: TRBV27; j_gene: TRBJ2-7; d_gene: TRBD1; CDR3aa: CASRGGGTGNPYEQYF; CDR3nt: TGTGCCAGCAGAGGGGGGGGGACAGGGAACCCCTACGAGCAGTACTTC
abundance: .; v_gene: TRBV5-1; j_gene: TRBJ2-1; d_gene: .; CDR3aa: CASSFEPGWGSYNEQFF; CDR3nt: TGCGCCAGCAGCTTTGAACCAGGATGGGGAAGCTACAATGAGCAGTTCTTC
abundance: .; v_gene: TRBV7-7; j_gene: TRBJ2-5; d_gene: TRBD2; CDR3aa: CASSLTSEVQETQYF; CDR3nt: TGTGCTAGCAGCTTAACTAGCGAGGTCCAAGAGACCCAGTACTTC
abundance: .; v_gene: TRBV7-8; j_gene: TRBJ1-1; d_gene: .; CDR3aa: CASSIPGGVKNTEAFF; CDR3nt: TGTGCCAGCAGCATCCCGGGGGGGGTGAAGAACACTGAAGCTTTCTTT
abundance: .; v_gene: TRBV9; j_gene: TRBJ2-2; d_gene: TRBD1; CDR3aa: CASSAPGQGYTGELFF; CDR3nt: TGTGCCAGCAGCGCTCCGGGACAGGGCTACACCGGGGAGCTGTTTTTT
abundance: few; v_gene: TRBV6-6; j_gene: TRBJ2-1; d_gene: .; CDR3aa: CASSSSRAYNEQFF; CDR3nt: TGTGCCAGCAGCAGCTCCCGGGCCTACAATGAGCAGTTCTTC
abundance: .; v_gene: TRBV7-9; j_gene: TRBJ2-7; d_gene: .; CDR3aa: CASSLVGTEQYF; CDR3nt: TGTGCCAGCAGCTTAGTAGGGACCGAGCAGTACTTC
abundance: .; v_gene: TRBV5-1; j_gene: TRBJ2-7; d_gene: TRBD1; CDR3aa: CASSRDRASYEQYF; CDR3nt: TGCGCCAGCAGCCGGGACAGAGCGTCCTACGAGCAGTACTTC
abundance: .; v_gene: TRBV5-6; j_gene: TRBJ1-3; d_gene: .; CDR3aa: CASSLAGAGGNTIYF; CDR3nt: TGTGCCAGCAGCTTGGCAGGGGCTGGTGGAAACACCATATATTTT
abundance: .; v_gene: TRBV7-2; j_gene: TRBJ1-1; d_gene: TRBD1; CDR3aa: CASSDPGTGLVVAFF; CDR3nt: TGTGCCAGCAGCGATCCCGGGACAGGGCTGGTTGTAGCTTTCTTT
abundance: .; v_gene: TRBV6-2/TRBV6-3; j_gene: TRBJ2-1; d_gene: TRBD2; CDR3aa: CASSSRRRLAGGSNEQFF; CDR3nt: TGTGCCAGCAGCTCTCGCCGACGACTAGCGGGAGGGAGCAATGAGCAGTTCTTC
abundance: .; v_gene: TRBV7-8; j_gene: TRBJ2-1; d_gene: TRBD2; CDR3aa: CASFEALAGLKTFSRNEQFF; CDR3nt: TGTGCCAGCTTTGAGGCACTAGCGGGTCTCAAGACCTTTTCGCGGAATGAGCAGTTCTTC
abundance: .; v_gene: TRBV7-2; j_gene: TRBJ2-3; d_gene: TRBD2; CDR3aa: CASSLSAGAVTDTQYF; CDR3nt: TGTGCCAGCAGCTTATCGGCGGGAGCGGTCACAGATACGCAGTATTTT
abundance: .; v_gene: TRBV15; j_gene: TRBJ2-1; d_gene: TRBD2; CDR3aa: CATSSRLAENNEQFF; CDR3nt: TGTGCCACCAGCAGTAGACTAGCGGAAAACAATGAGCAGTTCTTC